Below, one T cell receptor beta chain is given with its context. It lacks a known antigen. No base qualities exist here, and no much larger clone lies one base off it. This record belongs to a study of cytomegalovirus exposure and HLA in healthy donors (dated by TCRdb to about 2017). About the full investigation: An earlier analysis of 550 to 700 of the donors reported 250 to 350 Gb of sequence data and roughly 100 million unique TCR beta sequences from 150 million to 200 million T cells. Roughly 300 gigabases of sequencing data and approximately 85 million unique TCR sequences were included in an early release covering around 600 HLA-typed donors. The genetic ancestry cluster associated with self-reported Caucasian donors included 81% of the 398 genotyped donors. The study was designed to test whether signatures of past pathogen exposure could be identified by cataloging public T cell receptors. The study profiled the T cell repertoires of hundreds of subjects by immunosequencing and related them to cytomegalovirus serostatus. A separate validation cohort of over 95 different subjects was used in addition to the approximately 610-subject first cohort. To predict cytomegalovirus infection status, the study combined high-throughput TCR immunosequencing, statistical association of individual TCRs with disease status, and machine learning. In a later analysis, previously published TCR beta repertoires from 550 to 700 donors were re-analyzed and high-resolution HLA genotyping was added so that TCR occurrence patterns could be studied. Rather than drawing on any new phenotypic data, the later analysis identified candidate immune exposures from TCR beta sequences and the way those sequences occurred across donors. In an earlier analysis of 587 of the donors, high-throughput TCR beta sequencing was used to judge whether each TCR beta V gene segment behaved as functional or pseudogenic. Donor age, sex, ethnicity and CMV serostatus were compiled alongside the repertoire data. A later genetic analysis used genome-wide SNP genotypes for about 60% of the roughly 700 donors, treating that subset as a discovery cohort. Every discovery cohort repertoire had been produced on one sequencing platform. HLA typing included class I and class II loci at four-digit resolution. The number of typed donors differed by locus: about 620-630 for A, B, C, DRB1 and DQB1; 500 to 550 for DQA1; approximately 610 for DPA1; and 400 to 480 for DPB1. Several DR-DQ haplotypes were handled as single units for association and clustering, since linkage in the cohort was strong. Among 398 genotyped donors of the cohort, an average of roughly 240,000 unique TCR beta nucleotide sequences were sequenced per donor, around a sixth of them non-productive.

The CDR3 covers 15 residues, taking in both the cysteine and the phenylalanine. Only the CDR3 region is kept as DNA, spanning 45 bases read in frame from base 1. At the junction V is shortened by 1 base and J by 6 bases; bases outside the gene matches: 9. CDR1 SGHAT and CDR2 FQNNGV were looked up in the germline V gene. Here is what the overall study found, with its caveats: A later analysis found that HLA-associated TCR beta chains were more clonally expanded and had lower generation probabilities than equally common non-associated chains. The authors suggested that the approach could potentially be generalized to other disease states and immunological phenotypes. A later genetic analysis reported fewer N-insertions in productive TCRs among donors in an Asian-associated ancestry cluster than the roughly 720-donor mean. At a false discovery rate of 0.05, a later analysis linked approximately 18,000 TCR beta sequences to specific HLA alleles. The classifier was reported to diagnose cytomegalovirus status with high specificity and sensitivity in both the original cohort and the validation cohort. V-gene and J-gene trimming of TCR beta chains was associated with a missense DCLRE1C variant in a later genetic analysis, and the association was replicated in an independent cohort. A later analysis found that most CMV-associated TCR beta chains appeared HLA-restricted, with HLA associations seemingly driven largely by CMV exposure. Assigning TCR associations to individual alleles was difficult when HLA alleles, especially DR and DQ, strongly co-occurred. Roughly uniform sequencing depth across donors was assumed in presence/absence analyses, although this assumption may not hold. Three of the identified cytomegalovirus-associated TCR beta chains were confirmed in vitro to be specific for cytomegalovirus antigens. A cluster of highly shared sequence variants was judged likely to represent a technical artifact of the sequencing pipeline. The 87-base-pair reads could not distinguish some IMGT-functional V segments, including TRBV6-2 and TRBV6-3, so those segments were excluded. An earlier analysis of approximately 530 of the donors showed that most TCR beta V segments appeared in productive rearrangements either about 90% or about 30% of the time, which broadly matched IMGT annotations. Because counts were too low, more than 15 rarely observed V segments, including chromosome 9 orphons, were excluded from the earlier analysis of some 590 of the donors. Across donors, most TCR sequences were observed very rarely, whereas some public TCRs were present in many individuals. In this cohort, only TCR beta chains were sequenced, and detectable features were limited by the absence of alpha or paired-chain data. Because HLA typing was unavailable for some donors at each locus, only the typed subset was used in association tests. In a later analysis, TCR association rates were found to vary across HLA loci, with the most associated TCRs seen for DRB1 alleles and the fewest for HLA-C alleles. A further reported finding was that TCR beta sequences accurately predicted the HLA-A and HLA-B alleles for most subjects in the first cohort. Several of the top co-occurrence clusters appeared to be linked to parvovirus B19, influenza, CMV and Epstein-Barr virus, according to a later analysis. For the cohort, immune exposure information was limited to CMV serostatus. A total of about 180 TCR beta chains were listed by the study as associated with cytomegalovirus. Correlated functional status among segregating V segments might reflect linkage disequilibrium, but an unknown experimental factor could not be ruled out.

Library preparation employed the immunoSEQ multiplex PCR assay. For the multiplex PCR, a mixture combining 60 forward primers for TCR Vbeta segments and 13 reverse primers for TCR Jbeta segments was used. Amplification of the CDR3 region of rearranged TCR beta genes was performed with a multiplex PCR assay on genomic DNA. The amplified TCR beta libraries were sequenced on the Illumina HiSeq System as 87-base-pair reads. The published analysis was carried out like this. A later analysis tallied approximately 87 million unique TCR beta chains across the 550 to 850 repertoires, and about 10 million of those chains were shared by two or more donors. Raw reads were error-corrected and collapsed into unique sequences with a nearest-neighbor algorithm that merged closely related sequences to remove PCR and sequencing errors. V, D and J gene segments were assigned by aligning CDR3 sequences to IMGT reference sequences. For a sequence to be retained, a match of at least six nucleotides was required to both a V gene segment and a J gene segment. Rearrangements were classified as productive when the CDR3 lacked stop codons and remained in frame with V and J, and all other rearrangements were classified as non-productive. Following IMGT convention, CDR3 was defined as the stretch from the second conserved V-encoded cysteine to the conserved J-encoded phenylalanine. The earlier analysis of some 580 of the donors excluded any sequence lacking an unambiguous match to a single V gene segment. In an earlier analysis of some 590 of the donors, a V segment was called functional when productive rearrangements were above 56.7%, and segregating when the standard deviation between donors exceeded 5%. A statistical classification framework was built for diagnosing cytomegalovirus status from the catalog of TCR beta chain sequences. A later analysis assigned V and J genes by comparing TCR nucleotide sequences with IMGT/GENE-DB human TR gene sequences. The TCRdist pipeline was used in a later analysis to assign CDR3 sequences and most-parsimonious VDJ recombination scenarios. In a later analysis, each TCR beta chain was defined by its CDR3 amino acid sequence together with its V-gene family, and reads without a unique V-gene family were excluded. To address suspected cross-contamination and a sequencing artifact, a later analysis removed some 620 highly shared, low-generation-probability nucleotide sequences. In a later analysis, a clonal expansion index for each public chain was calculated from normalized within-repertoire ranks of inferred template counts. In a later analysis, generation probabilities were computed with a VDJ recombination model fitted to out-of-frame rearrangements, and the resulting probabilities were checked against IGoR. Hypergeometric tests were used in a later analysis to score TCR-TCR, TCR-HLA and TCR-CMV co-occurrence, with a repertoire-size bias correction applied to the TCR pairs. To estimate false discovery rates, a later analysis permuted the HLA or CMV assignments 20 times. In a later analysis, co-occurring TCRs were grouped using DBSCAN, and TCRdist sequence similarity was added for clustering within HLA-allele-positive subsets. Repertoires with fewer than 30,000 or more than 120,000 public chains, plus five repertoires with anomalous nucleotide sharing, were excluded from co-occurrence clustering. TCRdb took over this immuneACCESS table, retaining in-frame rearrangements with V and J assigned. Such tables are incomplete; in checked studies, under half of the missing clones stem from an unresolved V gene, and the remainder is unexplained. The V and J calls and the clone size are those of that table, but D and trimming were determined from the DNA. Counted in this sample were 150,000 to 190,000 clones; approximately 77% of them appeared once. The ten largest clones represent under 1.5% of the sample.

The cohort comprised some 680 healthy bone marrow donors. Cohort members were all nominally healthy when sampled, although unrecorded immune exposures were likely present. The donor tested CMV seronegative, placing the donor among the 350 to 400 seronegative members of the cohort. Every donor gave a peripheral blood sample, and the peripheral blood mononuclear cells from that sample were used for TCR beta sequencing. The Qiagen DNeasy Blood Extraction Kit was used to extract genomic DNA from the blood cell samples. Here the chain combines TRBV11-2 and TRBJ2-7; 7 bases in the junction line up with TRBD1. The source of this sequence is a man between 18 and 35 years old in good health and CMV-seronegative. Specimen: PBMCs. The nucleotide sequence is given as TGTGCCAGCAGCTTAGTGATTAGAGGGACAGCCGAGCAGTACTTC. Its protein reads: CASSLVIRGTAEQYF.